This TCR beta chain was identified in a study of shared clonotypes between healthy human individuals. V was pared by 4 bases and J by 4 bases, with 7 bases of the junction left unmatched. The CDR3 length is 15 residues. The germline V gene encodes CDR1 SGHDN and CDR2 FVKESK. Original analysis: Junction-only immunoSEQ sequences carried no quality scores, so filtering differed. TCRdb's table, derived via immunoSEQ multiplex PCR, lists solely in-frame clones and lacks some. The D gene and trimming were derived from the DNA, and the V and J assignments and clone size from that table. The sample shows about 1,900,000 clones, about 95% of them seen only once. Study results and caveats: Donor clonotype sharing was expected to depend on sequencing depth.

As to this clone: The antigen is undetermined.

Positive CCR7 selection of CD45RO-negative cells yielded the naive CD8 cells, and terminally differentiated effector memory CD45RA+ cells were excluded. The rearrangement links TRBV14 to TRBJ2-7; TRBD1 agrees at 10 bases. The TCR was taken from a young man in good health. Sequencing input: naive CD8+ T cells sorted from blood. The CDR3 here is CASSRGTGEGYEQYF. The CDR3 region has the DNA TGTGCCAGCAGCCGAGGGACAGGGGAAGGTTACGAGCAGTACTTC.